What follows are 14 T cell receptor beta chains derived from one specimen sequenced in a study of OX40 agonist ivuxolimab in advanced cancers. Generated by immunoSEQ multiplex PCR, the TCRdb table keeps only in-frame clones and is missing some. Of some 45,000 clones in the sample, roughly 88% were seen once. The specimen was CD4+ or CD8+ T cells sorted from blood, collected in a trial of the OX40 agonist ivuxolimab. All receptors come from an adult with an advanced solid tumor such as melanoma, head and neck, liver or kidney cancer.

The chain recombines TRBV5-5 with TRBJ2-1; D may be TRBD2 (5 bases). The CDR3 contains 17 residues. V was pared by 0 bases and J by 0 bases, with 13 bases between. Germline lookup yields CDR1 SGHKS and CDR2 YYEKEE (reference sequence). CDR3 sequence reads: CASSLVRRESSYNEQFF. The CDR3 region has the DNA TGTGCCAGCAGCTTGGTTCGTCGGGAAAGCTCCTACAATGAGCAGTTCTTC.

This clone was seen once. The gene calls are TRBV19 and TRBJ1-1, with D tentatively TRBD1 (5 bases). The CDR3 runs to 14 residues. Germline V gene sequence: CDR1 LNHDA, CDR2 SQIVND (reference sequence). Trimming stripped 6 bases from V and 11 bases from J, with 22 bases between. The CDR3, as DNA: TGTGCCAGTAGGATTGACAGTACCTTGATTGGGGCTTTCTTT. Translated: CASRIDSTLIGAFF.

This clone was observed a single time. In DNA form, the CDR3 reads TGTGCCAGCAGTTACTGGACAGGGGAGGGTGAAAAACTGTTTTTT. This translates into CASSYWTGEGEKLFF. V usage is TRBV6-5 and J usage is TRBJ1-4, with 9 bases fitting TRBD1. This CDR3 comprises 15 residues. From germline, CDR1 is MNHEY and CDR2 SVGAGI. V dropped 1 base and J dropped 7; count of bases not matched to a gene: 4.

The genes are TRBV2 and TRBJ2-3, with 10 positions matching TRBD1. There are 15 residues in the CDR3. Germline values: CDR1 SNHLY, CDR2 FYNNEI. Losses at the gene ends were 6 bases for V and 4 bases for J; bases not matched to a gene: 7. The CDR3 DNA reads TGTGCCAGCAGGAGACAGGGGGCCTTGTCAGATACGCAGTATTTT. Protein product: CASRRQGALSDTQYF.

This chain connects TRBV7-6 to TRBJ2-7, with D unresolved. The V end was cut by 2 bases, the J end by 2 bases, with 16 bases between. CDR3 size: 16 residues. Per the germline V gene, CDR1 is SGHVS and CDR2 is FNYEAQ. The CDR3: CASSLSPLPSAYEQYF. CDR3 DNA sequence: TGTGCCAGCAGCTTATCCCCACTACCTTCCGCCTACGAGCAGTACTTC. The variable domain in full, with the rest retrieved from reference TRBV7-6 and TRBJ2-7, is GAGVSQSPRYKVTKRGQDVALRCDPISGHVSLYWYRQALGQGPEFLTYFNYEAQQDKSGLPNDRFSAERPEGSISTLTIQRTEQRDSAMYRCASSLSPLPSAYEQYFGPGTRLTVT.

The V and J genes are TRBV28 and TRBJ1-4; TRBD1 aligns across 8 bases. Germline V gives CDR1 MDHEN, CDR2 SYDVKM. CDR3 length equals 17 residues. Trimming cost V 5 bases and J 4 bases; bases outside gene matches: 12. The CDR3 bases are TGTGCCAGCAGTCGAGATTTAACGACAGGGGTTAATGAAAAACTGTTTTTT. This encodes CASSRDLTTGVNEKLFF.

The V and J genes are TRBV6-4 and TRBJ1-5; the D gene is possibly TRBD1 (6 bases). Germline CDR1 is MRHNA and CDR2 is SNTAGT. The CDR3 is 15 residues long. Trimming removed 6 bases at V and 3 bases at J, with 15 bases between. The CDR3 bases are TGTGCCAGCAGGGGCCTAGGGGGGGACAATCAGCCCCAGCATTTT. Translating it yields CASRGLGGDNQPQHF.

This clone was seen only once. The chain links TRBV9 to TRBJ1-6; 7 bases map to TRBD1. V lost 3 bases to trimming and J lost 8 bases; unmatched junction nucleotides: 8. The germline gives CDR1 SGDLS, CDR2 YYNGEE. The CDR3 contains 15 residues. The CDR3 DNA follows: TGTGCCAGCAGCGCCCAGGGAGGGGGCGATTCACCCCTCCACTTT. Amino acid sequence: CASSAQGGGDSPLHF.

The gene calls are TRBV6-5 and TRBJ2-7; 7 bases map to TRBD1. CDR1 MNHEY and CDR2 SVGAGI come from the germline V gene. The CDR3 has 14 residues. Trimming removed 2 bases from V and 2 bases from J; junction bases left unmatched: 3. In nucleotides, the CDR3 is TGTGCCAGCAGTTACAGGGGGCGTACCTACGAGCAGTACTTC. It is translated as CASSYRGRTYEQYF.

The chain combines TRBV14 with TRBJ2-5; a weak D match, TRBD1 (6 bases). V lost 4 bases, J lost 5 bases, and 17 bases lay in between. The germline V gene has CDR1 SGHDN and CDR2 FVKESK. This CDR3 is built from 15 residues. The CDR3 here is CASSRQATSRETQYF. CDR3 DNA: TGTGCCAGCAGCCGACAGGCGACCTCCCGGGAGACCCAGTACTTC.

DNA of the CDR3: TGTGCCAGCAGCTGGATTACAGCTAACCACAATGAGCAGTTCTTC. Its translation is CASSWITANHNEQFF. This sequence joins TRBV5-6 and TRBJ2-1; D unresolved. This CDR3 has 15 residues. V was pared by 3 bases and J by 5 bases, with 15 bases between. Germline assignment: CDR1 SGHDT and CDR2 YYEEEE. The whole variable domain, remainder taken from reference TRBV5-6 and TRBJ2-1, is DAGVTQSPTHLIKTRGQQVTLRCSPKSGHDTVSWYQQALGQGPQFIFQYYEEEERQRGNFPDRFSGHQFPNYSSELNVNALLLGDSALYLCASSWITANHNEQFFGPGTRLTVL.

The chain is built from TRBV5-4 and TRBJ2-7; tentatively, D is TRBD1 (6 bases). Germline assignment: CDR1 SGHNT and CDR2 YYREEE (reference sequence). The CDR3 has 15 amino acids. V shed 1 base and J shed 3 bases, with 14 bases lying between them. CDR3: CASSLSTGLGYEQYF. CDR3 coding DNA: TGTGCCAGCAGCTTGTCCACAGGGTTAGGCTACGAGCAGTACTTC. Variable domain in full (rest from reference TRBV5-4 and TRBJ2-7): ETGVTQSPTHLIKTRGQQVTLRCSSQSGHNTVSWYQQALGQGPQFIFQYYREEENGRGNFPPRFSGLQFPNYSSELNVNALELDDSALYLCASSLSTGLGYEQYFGPGTRLTVT.

The rearrangement uses TRBV27 and TRBJ1-3; tentatively, D is TRBD1 (6 bases). The CDR3 totals 15 residues. Germline loops: CDR1 MNHEY, CDR2 SMNVEV (reference sequence). The V gene lost 6 bases and the J gene lost 4 bases, with 16 bases spanning the gap. This CDR3 reads CASSLSGGSGNTIYF. CDR3 nucleotides: TGTGCCAGCAGCCTCTCGGGGGGCTCAGGAAACACCATATATTTT.

The chain couples TRBV29-1 to TRBJ1-2, with a weak D call TRBD1 (6 bases). V dropped 2 bases and J dropped 2 bases, with 12 bases sitting between them. The CDR3 runs 14 residues. Germline V gene lookup returns CDR1 SQVTM and CDR2 ANQGSEA. CDR3 sequence (DNA): TGCAGCGTTGAACGAGGGGGAGTGAACTATGGCTACACCTTC. The encoded protein is CSVERGGVNYGYTF.